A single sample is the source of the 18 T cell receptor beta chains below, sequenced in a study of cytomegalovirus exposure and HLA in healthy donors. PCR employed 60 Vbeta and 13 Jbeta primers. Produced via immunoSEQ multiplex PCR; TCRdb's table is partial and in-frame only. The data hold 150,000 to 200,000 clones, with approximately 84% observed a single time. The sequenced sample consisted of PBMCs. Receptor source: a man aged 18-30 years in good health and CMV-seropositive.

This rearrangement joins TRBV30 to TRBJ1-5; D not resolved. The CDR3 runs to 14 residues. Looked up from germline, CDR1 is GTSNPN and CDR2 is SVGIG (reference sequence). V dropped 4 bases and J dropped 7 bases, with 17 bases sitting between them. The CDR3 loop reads CAWNEATRGQPQHF. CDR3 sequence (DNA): TGTGCCTGGAACGAGGCCACCCGAGGCCAGCCCCAGCATTTT.

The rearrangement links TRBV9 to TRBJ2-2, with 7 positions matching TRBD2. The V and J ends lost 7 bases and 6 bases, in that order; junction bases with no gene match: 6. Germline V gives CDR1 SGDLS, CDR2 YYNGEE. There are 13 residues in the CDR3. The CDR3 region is CASSPSGPGELFF. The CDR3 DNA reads TGTGCCAGCTCTCCTAGCGGTCCCGGGGAGCTGTTTTTT. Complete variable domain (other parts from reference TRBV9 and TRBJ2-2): DSGVTQTPKHLITATGQRVTLRCSPRSGDLSVYWYQQSLDQGLQFLIQYYNGEERAKGNILERFSAQQFPDLHSELNLSSLELGDSALYFCASSPSGPGELFFGEGSRLTVL.

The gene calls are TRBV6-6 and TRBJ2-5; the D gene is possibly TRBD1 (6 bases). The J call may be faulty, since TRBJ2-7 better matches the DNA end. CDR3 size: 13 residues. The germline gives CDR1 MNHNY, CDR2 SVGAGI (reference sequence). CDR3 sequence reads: CASSYGQNYEQYF. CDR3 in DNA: TGTGCCAGCAGTTACGGACAGAACTACGAGCAGTACTTC.

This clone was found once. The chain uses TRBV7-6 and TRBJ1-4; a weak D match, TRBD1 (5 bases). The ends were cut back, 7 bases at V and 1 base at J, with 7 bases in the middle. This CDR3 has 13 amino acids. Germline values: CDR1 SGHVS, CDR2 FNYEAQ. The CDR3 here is CASTQGTNEKLFF. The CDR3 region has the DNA TGTGCCAGCACCCAGGGAACTAATGAAAAACTGTTTTTT.

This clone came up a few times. The CDR3 spells CATSRERGHGTDTQYF. The CDR3 nucleotides read TGTGCCACCAGCAGAGAAAGGGGGCACGGCACAGATACGCAGTATTTT. V usage is TRBV15 and J usage is TRBJ2-3, with TRBD1 matching over 7 bases. Looked up from germline, CDR1 is LNHNV and CDR2 is YYDKDF (reference sequence). V lost 0 bases to trimming and J lost 1 base; unmatched junction nucleotides: 4. This CDR3 has 16 residues.

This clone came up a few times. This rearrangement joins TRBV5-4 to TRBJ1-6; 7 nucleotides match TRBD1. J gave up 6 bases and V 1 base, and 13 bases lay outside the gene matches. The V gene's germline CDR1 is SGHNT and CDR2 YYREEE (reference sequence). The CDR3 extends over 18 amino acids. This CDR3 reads CASSLRGTGVGGNSPLHF. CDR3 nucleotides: TGTGCCAGCAGCTTGAGGGGAACAGGGGTTGGTGGTAATTCACCCCTCCACTTT.

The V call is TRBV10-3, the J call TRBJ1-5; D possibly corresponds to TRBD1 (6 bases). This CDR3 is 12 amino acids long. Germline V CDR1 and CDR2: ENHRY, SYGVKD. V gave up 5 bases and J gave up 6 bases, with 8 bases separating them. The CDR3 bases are TGTGCCATCAGTCCAGGGGCTCAGCCCCAGCATTTT. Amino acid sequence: CAISPGAQPQHF.

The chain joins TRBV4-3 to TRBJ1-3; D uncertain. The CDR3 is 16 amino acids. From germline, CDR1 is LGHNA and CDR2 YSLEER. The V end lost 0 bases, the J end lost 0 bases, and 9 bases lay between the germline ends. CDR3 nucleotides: TGCGCCAGCAGCCAAGAAGTCACATACTCTGGAAACACCATATATTTT. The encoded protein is CASSQEVTYSGNTIYF.

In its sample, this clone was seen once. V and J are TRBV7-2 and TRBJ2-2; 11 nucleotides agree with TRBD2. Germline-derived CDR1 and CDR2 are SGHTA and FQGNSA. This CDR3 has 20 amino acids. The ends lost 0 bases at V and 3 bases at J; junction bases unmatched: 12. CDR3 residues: CASSLAPLRIAGGYTGELFF. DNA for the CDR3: TGTGCCAGCAGCTTAGCCCCCCTTCGGATAGCGGGGGGGTACACCGGGGAGCTGTTTTTT. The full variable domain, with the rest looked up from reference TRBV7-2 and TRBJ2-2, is GAGVSQSPSNKVTEKGKDVELRCDPISGHTALYWYRQSLGQGLEFLIYFQGNSAPDKSGLPSDRFSAERTGGSVSTLTIQRTQQEDSAVYLCASSLAPLRIAGGYTGELFFGEGSRLTVL.

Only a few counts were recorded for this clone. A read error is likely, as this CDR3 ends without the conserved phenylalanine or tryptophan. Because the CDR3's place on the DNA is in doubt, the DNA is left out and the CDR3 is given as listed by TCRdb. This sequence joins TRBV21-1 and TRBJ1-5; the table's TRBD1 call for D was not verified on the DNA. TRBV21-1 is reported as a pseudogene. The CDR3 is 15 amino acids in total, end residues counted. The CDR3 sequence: CASSKEFGRGHPSYI.

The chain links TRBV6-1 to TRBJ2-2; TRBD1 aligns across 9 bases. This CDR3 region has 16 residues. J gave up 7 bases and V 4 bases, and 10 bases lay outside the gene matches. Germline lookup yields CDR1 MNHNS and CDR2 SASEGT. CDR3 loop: CASSGPGTGFIGELFF. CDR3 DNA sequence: TGTGCCAGCAGTGGTCCGGGGACAGGGTTCATCGGGGAGCTGTTTTTT.

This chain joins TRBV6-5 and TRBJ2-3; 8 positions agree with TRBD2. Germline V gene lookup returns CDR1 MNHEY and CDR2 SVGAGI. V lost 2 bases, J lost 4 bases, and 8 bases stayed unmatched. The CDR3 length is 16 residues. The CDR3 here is CASSYVGGDIADTQYF. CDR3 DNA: TGTGCCAGCAGTTACGTCGGGGGGGATATAGCAGATACGCAGTATTTT.

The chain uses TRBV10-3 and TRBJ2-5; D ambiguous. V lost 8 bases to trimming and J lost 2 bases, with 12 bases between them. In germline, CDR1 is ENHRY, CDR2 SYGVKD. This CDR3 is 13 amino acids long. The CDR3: CAIGPPAQETQYF. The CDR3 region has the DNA TGTGCCATCGGTCCGCCAGCGCAAGAGACCCAGTACTTC.

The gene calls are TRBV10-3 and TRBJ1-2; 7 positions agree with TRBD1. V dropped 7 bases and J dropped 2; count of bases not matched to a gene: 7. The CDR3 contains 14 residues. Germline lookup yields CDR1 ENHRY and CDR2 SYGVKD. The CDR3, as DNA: TGTGCCATCAAAGAAGGACAGGTGAACTATGGCTACACCTTC. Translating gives CAIKEGQVNYGYTF.

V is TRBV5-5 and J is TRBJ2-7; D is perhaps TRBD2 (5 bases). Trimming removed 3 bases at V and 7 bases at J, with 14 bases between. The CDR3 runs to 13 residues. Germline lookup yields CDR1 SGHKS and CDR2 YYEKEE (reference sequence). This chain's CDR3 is CASSSPGKGEQYF. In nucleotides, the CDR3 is TGTGCCAGCAGCTCGCCGGGGAAGGGAGAGCAGTACTTC.

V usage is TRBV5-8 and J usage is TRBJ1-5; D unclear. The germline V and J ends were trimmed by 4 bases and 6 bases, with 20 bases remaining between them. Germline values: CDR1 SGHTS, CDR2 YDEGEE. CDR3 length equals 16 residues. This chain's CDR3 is CASSPTGVSSGQPQHF. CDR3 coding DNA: TGTGCCAGCAGCCCCACCGGGGTTTCATCGGGTCAGCCCCAGCATTTT. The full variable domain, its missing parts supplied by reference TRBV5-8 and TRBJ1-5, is EAGVTQSPTHLIKTRGQQATLRCSPISGHTSVYWYQQALGLGLQFLLWYDEGEERNRGNFPPRFSGRQFPNYSSELNVNALELEDSALYLCASSPTGVSSGQPQHFGDGTRLSIL.

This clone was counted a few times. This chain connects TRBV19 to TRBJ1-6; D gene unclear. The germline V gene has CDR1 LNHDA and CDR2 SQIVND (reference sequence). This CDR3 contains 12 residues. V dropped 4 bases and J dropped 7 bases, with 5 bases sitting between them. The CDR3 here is CASSTKNSPLHF. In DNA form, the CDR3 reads TGTGCCAGTAGTACTAAAAATTCACCCCTCCACTTT.

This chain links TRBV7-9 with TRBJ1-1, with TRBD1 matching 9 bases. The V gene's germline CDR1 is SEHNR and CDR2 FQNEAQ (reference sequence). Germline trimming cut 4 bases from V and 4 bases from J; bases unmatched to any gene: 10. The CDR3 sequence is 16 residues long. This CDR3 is CASSSYRTGVGTEAFF. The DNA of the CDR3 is TGTGCCAGCAGCTCATACCGGACAGGGGTGGGCACTGAAGCTTTCTTT.